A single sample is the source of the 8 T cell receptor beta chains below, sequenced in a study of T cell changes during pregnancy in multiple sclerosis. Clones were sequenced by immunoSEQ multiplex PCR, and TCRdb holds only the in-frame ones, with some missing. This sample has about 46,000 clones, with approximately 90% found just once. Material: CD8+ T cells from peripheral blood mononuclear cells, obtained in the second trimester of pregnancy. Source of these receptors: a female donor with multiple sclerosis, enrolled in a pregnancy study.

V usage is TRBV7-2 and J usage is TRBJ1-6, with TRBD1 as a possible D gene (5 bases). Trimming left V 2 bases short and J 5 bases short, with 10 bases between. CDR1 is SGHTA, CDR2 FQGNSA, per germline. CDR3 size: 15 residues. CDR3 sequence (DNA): TGTGCCAGCAGCTTAACTTTGGGGCATAATTCACCCCTCCACTTT. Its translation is CASSLTLGHNSPLHF.

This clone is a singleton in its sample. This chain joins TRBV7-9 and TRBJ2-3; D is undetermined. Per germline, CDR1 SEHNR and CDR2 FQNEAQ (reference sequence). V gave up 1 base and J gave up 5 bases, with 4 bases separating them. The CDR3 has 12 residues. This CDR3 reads CASSLELDTQYF. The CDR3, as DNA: TGTGCCAGCAGCTTAGAGCTAGATACGCAGTATTTT.

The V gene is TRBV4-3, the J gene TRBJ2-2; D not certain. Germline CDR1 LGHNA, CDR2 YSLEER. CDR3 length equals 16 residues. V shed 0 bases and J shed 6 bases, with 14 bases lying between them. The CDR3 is CASSQDLQVIAGELFF. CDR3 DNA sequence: TGCGCCAGCAGCCAAGATCTGCAGGTAATCGCCGGGGAGCTGTTTTTT.

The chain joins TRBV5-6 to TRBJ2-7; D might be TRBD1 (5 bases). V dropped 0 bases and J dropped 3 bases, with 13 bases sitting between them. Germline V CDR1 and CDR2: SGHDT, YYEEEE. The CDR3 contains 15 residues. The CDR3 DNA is TGTGCCAGCAGCTTGGAGCAGGGAAGTGGCTACGAGCAGTACTTC. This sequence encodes CASSLEQGSGYEQYF.

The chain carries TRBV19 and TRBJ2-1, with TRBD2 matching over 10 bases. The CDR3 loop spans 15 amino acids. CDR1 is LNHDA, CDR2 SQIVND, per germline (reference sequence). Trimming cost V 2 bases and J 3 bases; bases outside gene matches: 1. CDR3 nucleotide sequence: TGTGCCAGTAGTATAAGCGGGGGGGGCTACAATGAGCAGTTCTTC. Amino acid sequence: CASSISGGGYNEQFF.

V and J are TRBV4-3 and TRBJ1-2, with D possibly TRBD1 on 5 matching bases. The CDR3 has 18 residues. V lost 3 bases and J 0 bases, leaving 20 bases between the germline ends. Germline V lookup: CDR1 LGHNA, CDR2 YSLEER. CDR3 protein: CASSQVIRDFFSNYGYTF. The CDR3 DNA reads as TGCGCCAGCAGCCAGGTTATACGGGACTTCTTTTCTAACTATGGCTACACCTTC.

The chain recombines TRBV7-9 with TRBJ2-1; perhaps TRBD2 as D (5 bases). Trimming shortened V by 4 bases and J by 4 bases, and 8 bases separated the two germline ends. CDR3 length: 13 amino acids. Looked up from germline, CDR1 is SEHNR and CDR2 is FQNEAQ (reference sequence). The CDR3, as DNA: TGTGCCAGCAGCTCCGGGGATTACAATGAGCAGTTCTTC. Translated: CASSSGDYNEQFF.

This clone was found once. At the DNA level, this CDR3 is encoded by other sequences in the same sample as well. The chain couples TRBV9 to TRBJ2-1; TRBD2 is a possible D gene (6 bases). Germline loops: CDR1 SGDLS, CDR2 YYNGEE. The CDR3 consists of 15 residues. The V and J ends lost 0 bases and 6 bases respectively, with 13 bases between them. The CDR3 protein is CASSVGGSGGNEQFF. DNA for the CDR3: TGTGCCAGCAGCGTAGGCGGTAGCGGTGGCAATGAGCAGTTCTTC. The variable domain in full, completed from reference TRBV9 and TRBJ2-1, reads DSGVTQTPKHLITATGQRVTLRCSPRSGDLSVYWYQQSLDQGLQFLIQYYNGEERAKGNILERFSAQQFPDLHSELNLSSLELGDSALYFCASSVGGSGGNEQFFGPGTRLTVL.